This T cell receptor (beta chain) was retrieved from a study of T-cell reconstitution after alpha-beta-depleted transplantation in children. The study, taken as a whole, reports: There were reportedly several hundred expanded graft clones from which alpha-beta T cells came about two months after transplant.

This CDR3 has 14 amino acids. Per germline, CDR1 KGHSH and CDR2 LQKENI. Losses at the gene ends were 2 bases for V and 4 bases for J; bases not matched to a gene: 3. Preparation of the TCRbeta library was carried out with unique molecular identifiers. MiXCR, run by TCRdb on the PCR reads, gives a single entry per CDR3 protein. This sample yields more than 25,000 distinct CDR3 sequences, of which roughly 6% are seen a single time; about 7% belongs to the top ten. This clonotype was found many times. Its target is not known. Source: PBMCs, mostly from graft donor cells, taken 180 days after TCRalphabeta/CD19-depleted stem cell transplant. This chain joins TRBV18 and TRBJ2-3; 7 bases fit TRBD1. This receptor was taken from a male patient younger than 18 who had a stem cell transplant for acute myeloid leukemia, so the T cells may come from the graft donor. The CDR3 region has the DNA TGTGCCAGCTCACCATGGGACAGAGCAGATACGCAGTATTTT. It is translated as CASSPWDRADTQYF.